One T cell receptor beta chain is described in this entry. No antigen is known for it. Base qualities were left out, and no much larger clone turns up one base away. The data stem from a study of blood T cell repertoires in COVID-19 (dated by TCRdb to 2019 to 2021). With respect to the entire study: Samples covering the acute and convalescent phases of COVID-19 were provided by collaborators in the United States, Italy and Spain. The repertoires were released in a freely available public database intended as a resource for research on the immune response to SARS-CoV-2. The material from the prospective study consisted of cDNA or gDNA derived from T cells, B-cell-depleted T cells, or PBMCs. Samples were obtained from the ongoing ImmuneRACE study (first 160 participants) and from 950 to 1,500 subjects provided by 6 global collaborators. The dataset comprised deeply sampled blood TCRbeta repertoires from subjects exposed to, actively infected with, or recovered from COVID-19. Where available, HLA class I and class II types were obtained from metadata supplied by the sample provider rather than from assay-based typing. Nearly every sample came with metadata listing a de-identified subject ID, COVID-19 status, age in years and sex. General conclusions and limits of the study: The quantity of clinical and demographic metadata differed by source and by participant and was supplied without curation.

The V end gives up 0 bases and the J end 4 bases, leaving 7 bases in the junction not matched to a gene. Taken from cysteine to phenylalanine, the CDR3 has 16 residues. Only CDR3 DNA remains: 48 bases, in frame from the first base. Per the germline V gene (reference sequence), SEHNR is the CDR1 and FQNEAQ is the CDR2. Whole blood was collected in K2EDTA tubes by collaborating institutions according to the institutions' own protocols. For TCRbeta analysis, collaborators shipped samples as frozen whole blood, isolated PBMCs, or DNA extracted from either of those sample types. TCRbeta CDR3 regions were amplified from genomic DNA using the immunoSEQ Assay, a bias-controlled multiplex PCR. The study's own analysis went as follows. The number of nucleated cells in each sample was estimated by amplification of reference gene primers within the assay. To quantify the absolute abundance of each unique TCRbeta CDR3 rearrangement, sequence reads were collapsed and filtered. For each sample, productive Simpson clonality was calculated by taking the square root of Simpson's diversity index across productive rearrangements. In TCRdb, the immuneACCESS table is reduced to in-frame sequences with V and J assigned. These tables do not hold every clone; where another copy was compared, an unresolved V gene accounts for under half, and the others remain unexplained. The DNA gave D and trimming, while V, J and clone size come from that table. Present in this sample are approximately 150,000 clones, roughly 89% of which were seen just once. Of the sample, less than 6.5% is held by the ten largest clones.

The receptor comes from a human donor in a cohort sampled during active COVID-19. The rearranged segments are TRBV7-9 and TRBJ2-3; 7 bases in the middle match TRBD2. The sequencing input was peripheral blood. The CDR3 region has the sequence CASSLANVGGADTQYF. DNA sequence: TGTGCCAGCAGCTTAGCGAACGTGGGGGGGGCAGATACGCAGTATTTT. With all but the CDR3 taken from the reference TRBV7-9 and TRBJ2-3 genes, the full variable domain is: DTGVSQNPRHKITKRGQNVTFRCDPISEHNRLYWYRQTLGQGPEFLTYFQNEAQLEKSRLLSDRFSAERPKGSFSTLEIQRTEQGDSAMYLCASSLANVGGADTQYFGPGTRLTVL.